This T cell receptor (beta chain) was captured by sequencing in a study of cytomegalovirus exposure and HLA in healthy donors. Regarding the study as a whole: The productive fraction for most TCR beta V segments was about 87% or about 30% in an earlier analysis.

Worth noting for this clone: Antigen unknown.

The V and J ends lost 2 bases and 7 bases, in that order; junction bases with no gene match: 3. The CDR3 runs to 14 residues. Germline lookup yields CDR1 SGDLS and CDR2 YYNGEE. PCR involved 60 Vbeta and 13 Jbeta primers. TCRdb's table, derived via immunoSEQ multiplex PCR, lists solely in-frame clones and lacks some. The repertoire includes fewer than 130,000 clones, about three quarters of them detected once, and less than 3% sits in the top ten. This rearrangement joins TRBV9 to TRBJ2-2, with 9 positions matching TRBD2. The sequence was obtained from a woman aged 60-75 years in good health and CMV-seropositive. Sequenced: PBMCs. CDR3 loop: CASSVSGSGGELFF. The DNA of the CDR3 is TGTGCCAGCAGCGTTAGCGGGAGTGGCGGGGAGCTGTTTTTT.